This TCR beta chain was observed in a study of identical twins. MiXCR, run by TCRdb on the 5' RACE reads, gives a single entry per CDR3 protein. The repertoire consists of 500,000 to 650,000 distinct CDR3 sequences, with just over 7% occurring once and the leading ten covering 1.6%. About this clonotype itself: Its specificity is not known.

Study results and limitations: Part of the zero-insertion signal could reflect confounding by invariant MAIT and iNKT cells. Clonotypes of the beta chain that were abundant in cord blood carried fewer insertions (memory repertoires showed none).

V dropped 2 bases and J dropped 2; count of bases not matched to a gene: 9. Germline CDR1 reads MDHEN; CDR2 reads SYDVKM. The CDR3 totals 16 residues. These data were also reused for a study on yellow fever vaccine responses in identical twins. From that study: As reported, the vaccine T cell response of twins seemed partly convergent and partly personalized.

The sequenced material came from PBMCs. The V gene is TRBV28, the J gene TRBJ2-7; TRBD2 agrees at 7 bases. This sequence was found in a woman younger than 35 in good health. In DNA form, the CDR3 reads TGTGCCAGCAGTTTAGACGCGGCTAGCGGACCCTACGAGCAGTACTTC. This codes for CASSLDAASGPYEQYF. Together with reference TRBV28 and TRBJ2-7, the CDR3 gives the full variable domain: DVKVTQSSRYLVKRTGEKVFLECVQDMDHENMFWYRQDPGLGLRLIYFSYDVKMKEKGDIPEGYSVSREKKERFSLILESASTNQTSMYLCASSLDAASGPYEQYFGPGTRLTVT.